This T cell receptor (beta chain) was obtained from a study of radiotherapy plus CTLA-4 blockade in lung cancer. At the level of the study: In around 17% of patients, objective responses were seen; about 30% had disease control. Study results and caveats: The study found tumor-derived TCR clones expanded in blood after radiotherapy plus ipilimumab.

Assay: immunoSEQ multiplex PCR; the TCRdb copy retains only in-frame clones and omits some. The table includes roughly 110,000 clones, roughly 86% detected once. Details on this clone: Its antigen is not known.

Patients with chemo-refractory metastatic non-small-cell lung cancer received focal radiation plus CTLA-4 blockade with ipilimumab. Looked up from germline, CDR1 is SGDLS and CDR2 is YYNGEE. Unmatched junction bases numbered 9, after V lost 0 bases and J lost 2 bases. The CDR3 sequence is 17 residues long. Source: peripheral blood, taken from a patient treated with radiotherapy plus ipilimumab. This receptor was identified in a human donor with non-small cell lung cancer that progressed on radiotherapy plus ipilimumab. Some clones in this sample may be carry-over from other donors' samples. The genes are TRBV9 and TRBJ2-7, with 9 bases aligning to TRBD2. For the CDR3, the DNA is TGTGCCAGCAGCGTAGAGAATATGGGACTAGCCACCTACGAGCAGTACTTC. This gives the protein CASSVENMGLATYEQYF.